The sequence of this T cell receptor (beta chain) was determined in a study of blood T cell repertoires in COVID-19. Patients from Seattle were sampled longitudinally, starting during active infection. Generated by immunoSEQ multiplex PCR, the TCRdb table keeps only in-frame clones and is missing some. Of 200,000 or so clones listed, approximately 80% were seen once; the top ten hold 0.95%. Deletions cut 4 bases from V and 2 bases from J, with 11 bases between. The CDR3 loop spans 14 amino acids. CDR1 and CDR2 from the germline V gene are SNHLY and FYNNEI. Sequenced sample: peripheral blood. The origin of this receptor is a man in his sixties with COVID-19, enrolled during active disease. The chain is built from TRBV2 and TRBJ1-1, with D possibly TRBD1 on 6 matching bases. CDR3 bases: TGTGCCAGCAGTGGTGCAGGGGCTAACACTGAAGCTTTCTTT. Translating gives CASSGAGANTEAFF. Full variable domain (rest looked up from reference TRBV2 and TRBJ1-1): EPEVTQTPSHQVTQMGQEVILRCVPISNHLYFYWYRQILGQKVEFLVSFYNNEISEKSEIFDDQFSVERPDGSNFTLKIRSTKLEDSAMYFCASSGAGANTEAFFGQGTRLTVV.